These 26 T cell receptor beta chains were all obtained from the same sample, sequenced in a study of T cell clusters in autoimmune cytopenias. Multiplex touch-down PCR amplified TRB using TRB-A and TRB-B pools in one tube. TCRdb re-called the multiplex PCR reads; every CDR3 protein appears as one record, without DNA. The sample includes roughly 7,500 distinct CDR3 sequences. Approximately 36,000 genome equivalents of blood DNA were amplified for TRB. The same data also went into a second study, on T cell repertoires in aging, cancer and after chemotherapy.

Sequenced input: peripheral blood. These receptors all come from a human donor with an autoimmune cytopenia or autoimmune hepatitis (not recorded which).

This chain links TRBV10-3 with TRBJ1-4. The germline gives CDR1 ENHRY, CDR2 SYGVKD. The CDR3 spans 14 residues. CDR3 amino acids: CAIRAGLANEKLFF.

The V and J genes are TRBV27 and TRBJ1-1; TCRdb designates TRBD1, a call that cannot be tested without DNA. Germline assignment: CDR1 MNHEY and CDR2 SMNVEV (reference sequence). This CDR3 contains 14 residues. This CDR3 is CASSGQGSNTEAFF.

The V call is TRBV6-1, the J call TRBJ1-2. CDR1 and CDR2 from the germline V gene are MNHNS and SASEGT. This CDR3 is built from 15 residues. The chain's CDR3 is CASSVGTSTNYGYTF.

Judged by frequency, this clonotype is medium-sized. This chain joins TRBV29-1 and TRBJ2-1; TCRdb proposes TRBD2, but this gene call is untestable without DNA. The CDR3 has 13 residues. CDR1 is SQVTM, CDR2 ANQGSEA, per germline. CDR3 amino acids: CSAGSGNDNEQFF.

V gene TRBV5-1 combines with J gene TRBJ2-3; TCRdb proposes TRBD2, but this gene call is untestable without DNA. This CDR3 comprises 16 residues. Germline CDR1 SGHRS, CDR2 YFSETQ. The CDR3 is CASSLGGTSVVDTQYF.

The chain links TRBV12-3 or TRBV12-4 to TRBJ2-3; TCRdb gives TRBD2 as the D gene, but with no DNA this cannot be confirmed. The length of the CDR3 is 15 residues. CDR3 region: CASSRLAGVTDTQYF.

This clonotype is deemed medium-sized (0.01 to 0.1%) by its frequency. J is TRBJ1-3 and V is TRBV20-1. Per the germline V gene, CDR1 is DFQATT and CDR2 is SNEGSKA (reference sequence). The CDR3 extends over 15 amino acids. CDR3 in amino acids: CSARQGGMSGNTIYF.

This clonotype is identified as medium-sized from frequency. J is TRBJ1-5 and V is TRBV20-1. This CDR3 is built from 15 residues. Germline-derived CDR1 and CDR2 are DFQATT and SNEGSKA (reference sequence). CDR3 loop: CSARVGGSSNQPQHF.

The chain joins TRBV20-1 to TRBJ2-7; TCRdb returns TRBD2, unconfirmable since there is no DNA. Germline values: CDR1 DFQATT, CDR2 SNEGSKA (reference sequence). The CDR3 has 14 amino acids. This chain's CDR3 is CSASSRAPIYEQYF.

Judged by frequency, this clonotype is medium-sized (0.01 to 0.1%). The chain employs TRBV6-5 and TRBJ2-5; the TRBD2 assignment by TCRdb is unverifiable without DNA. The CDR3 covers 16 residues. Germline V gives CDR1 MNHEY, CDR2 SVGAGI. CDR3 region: CASSSGLAGVVKTQYF.

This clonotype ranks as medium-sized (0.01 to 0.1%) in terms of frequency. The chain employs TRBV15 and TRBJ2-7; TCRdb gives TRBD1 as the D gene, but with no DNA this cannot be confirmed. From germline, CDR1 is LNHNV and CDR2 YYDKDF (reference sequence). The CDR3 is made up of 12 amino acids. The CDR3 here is CATSATGEGQYF.

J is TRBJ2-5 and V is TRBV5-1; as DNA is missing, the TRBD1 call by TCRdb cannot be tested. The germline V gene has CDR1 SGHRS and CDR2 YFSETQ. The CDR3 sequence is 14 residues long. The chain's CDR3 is CASSFQGGQETQYF. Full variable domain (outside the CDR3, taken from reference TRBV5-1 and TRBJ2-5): KAGVTQTPRYLIKTRGQQVTLSCSPISGHRSVSWYQQTPGQGLQFLFEYFSETQRNKGNFPGRFSGRQFSNSRSEMNVSTLELGDSALYLCASSFQGGQETQYFGPGTRLLVL.

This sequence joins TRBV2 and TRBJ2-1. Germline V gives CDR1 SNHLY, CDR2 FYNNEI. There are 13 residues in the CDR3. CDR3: CASSVQGYNEQFF.

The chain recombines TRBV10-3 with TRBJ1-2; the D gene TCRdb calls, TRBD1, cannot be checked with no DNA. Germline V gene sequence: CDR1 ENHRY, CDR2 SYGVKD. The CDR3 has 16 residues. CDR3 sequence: CAISDARQGGDYGYTF.

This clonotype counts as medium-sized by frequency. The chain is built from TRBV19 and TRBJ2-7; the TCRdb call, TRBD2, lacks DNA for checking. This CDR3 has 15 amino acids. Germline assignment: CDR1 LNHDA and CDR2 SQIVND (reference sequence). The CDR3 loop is CASSAGLSSSYEQYF.

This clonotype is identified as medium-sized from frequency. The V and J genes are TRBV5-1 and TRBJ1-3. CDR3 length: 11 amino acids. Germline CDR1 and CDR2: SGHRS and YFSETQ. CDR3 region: CASSLDSTIYF.

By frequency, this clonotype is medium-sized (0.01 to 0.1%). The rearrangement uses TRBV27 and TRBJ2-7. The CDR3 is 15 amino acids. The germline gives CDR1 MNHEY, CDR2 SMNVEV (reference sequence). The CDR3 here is CASSTRTGDYYEQYF.

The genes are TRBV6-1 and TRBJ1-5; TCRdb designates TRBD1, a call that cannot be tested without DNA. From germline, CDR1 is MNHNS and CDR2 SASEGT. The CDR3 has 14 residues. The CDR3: CASSEGGLNQPQHF.

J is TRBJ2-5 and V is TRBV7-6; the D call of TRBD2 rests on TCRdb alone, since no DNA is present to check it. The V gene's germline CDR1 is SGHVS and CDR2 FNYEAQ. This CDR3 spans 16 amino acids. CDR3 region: CASSWTSGSWANEQFF.

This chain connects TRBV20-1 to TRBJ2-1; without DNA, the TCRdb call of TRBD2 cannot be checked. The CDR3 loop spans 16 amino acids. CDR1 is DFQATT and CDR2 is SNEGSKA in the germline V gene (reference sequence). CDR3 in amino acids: CSAKTSGSLSYNEQFF.

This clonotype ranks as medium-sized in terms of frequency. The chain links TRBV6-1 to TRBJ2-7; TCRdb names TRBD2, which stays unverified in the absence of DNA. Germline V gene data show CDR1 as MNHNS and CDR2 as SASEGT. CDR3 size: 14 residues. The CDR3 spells CASSEPSGRYEQYF.

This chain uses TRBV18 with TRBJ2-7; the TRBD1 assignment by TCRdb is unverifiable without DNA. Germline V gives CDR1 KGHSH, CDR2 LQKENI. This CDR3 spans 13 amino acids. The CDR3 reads CASSPARGFEQYF. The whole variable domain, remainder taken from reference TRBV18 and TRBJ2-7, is NAGVMQNPRHLVRRRGQEARLRCSPMKGHSHVYWYRQLPEEGLKFMVYLQKENIIDESGMPKERFSAEFPKEGPSILRIQQVVRGDSAAYFCASSPARGFEQYFGPGTRLTVT.

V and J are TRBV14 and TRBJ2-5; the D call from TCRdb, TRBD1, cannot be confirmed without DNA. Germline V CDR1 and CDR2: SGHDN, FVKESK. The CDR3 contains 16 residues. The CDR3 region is CASSQVGTGRQETQYF.

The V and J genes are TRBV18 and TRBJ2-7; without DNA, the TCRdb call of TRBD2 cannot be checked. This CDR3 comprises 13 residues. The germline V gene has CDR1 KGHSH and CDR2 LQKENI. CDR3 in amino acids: CASSPAGDYEQYF. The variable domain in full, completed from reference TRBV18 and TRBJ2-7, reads NAGVMQNPRHLVRRRGQEARLRCSPMKGHSHVYWYRQLPEEGLKFMVYLQKENIIDESGMPKERFSAEFPKEGPSILRIQQVVRGDSAAYFCASSPAGDYEQYFGPGTRLTVT.

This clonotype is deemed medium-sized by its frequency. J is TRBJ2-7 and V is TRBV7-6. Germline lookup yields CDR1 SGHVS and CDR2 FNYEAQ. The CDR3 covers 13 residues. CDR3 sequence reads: CASSLVRVGEQYF.

The CDR3: CASSLGSNYGYTF. The V gene is TRBV27, the J gene TRBJ1-2. The CDR3 is 13 residues long. Germline V lookup: CDR1 MNHEY, CDR2 SMNVEV (reference sequence).